These T cell receptor beta chains were read from a single sample in a study of T cells in Graves' hyperthyroidism and ophthalmopathy. MiXCR, applied by TCRdb to the multiplex PCR reads, yields one record per CDR3 protein. The sample records over 700,000 distinct CDR3 sequences, 18% being singletons. Sequences were obtained from blood. The receptor set was obtained from a woman aged 50 to 60 with Graves' hyperthyroidism that later progressed to Graves' ophthalmopathy. The CDR3 runs from the conserved cysteine through the conserved F or W. Fields, in order: V gene, D gene, clone size, J gene, CDR3 protein, CDR3 DNA. A D gene is named only where the DNA matches it firmly. The size of a clone is reported for some rows only, either as once, few or many, or as a class for expanded clones.

V gene: TRBV6-5; D gene: NA; clone size: many; J gene: TRBJ1-1; CDR3 protein: CASSYGDRATSFF; CDR3 DNA: TGTGCCAGCAGTTACGGTGACAGAGCTACGTCTTTCTTT
V gene: TRBV12-3/TRBV12-4; D gene: NA; clone size: NA; J gene: TRBJ1-3; CDR3 protein: CASSDDISGNTIYF; CDR3 DNA: TGTGCCAGCAGCGATGACATCTCTGGAAACACCATATATTTT
V gene: TRBV7-2; D gene: NA; clone size: few; J gene: TRBJ1-4; CDR3 protein: CASSPTLSEKLFF; CDR3 DNA: TGTGCCAGCAGCCCAACTCTTAGTGAAAAACTGTTTTTT
V gene: TRBV3-1; D gene: NA; clone size: many; J gene: TRBJ1-1; CDR3 protein: CASSQEWGAGTEAFF; CDR3 DNA: TGTGCCAGCAGCCAAGAGTGGGGCGCGGGCACTGAAGCTTTCTTT
V gene: TRBV10-3; D gene: TRBD2; clone size: NA; J gene: TRBJ2-3; CDR3 protein: CAISVRTSGGTDTQYF; CDR3 DNA: TGTGCCATCAGTGTACGGACTAGCGGGGGCACAGATACGCAGTATTTT
V gene: TRBV6-2/TRBV6-3; D gene: TRBD1; clone size: NA; J gene: TRBJ2-4; CDR3 protein: CASDLGQGENIQYF; CDR3 DNA: TGTGCCAGCGACCTAGGGCAGGGGGAAAACATTCAGTACTTC
V gene: TRBV20-1; D gene: NA; clone size: NA; J gene: TRBJ2-3; CDR3 protein: CSARLATDTQYF; CDR3 DNA: TGCAGTGCTAGACTAGCGACAGATACGCAGTATTTT
V gene: TRBV7-9; D gene: NA; clone size: NA; J gene: TRBJ2-7; CDR3 protein: CASSLGQLGQYF; CDR3 DNA: TGTGCCAGCAGCTTAGGACAGTTGGGGCAGTACTTC
V gene: TRBV6-2/TRBV6-3; D gene: TRBD1; clone size: few; J gene: TRBJ2-7; CDR3 protein: CASSNLRWDRGREQYF; CDR3 DNA: TGTGCCAGCAGTAACCTACGATGGGACAGGGGGCGCGAGCAGTACTTC
V gene: TRBV2; D gene: NA; clone size: NA; J gene: TRBJ2-2; CDR3 protein: CASSEFTPNTGELFF; CDR3 DNA: TGTGCCAGCAGTGAGTTCACGCCGAACACCGGGGAGCTGTTTTTT
V gene: TRBV20-1; D gene: TRBD1; clone size: NA; J gene: TRBJ1-4; CDR3 protein: CSAEGSGTGLQKLFF; CDR3 DNA: TGCAGTGCTGAGGGATCCGGGACAGGGTTACAAAAACTGTTTTTT
V gene: TRBV27; D gene: NA; clone size: many; J gene: TRBJ1-1; CDR3 protein: CASSVFGLGTTEAFF; CDR3 DNA: TGTGCCAGCAGTGTATTCGGGTTGGGGACCACTGAAGCTTTCTTT
V gene: TRBV19; D gene: NA; clone size: few; J gene: TRBJ2-2; CDR3 protein: CASSIARVPNTGELFF; CDR3 DNA: TGTGCCAGTAGTATAGCTCGGGTTCCGAACACCGGGGAGCTGTTTTTT
V gene: TRBV9; D gene: TRBD1; clone size: many; J gene: TRBJ2-1; CDR3 protein: CASSVGQGAVNEQFF; CDR3 DNA: TGTGCCAGCAGCGTAGGACAGGGGGCAGTAAATGAGCAGTTCTTC
V gene: TRBV6-5; D gene: NA; clone size: NA; J gene: TRBJ1-1; CDR3 protein: CASSGSTGRAEAFF; CDR3 DNA: TGTGCCAGCAGTGGGTCGACGGGAAGGGCTGAAGCTTTCTTT
V gene: TRBV2; D gene: NA; clone size: many; J gene: TRBJ2-6; CDR3 protein: CASSEVGVGANVLTF; CDR3 DNA: TGTGCCAGCAGTGAAGTTGGGGTTGGGGCCAACGTCCTGACTTTC
V gene: TRBV20-1; D gene: NA; clone size: many; J gene: TRBJ1-1; CDR3 protein: CSAREGGRATEAFF; CDR3 DNA: TGCAGTGCTAGAGAAGGGGGAAGGGCCACTGAAGCTTTCTTT
V gene: TRBV11-2; D gene: NA; clone size: many; J gene: TRBJ1-4; CDR3 protein: CASSPIREKLFF; CDR3 DNA: TGTGCCAGCAGCCCAATCCGTGAAAAACTGTTTTTT
V gene: TRBV6-1; D gene: NA; clone size: NA; J gene: TRBJ2-1; CDR3 protein: CASSETTYNEQFF; CDR3 DNA: TGTGCCAGCAGTGAGACCACATACAATGAGCAGTTCTTC
V gene: TRBV11-1; D gene: TRBD1; clone size: many; J gene: TRBJ1-2; CDR3 protein: CASSARDREYYGYTF; CDR3 DNA: TGTGCCAGCAGCGCCCGGGACAGGGAGTACTATGGCTACACCTTC